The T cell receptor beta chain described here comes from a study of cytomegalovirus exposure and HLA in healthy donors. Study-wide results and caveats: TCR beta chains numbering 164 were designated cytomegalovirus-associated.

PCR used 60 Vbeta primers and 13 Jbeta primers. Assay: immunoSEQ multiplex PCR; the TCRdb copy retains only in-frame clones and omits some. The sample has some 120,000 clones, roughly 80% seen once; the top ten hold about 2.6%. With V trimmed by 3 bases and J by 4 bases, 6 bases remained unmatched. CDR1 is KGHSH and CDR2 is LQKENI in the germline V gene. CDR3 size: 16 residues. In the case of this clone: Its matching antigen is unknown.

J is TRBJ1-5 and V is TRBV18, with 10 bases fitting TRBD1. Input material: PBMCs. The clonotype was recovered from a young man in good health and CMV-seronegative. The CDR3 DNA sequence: TGTGCCAGCTCACCTTGGGACAGGGGAGAGAATCAGCCCCAGCATTTT. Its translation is CASSPWDRGENQPQHF. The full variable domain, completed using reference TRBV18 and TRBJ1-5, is NAGVMQNPRHLVRRRGQEARLRCSPMKGHSHVYWYRQLPEEGLKFMVYLQKENIIDESGMPKERFSAEFPKEGPSILRIQQVVRGDSAAYFCASSPWDRGENQPQHFGDGTRLSIL.